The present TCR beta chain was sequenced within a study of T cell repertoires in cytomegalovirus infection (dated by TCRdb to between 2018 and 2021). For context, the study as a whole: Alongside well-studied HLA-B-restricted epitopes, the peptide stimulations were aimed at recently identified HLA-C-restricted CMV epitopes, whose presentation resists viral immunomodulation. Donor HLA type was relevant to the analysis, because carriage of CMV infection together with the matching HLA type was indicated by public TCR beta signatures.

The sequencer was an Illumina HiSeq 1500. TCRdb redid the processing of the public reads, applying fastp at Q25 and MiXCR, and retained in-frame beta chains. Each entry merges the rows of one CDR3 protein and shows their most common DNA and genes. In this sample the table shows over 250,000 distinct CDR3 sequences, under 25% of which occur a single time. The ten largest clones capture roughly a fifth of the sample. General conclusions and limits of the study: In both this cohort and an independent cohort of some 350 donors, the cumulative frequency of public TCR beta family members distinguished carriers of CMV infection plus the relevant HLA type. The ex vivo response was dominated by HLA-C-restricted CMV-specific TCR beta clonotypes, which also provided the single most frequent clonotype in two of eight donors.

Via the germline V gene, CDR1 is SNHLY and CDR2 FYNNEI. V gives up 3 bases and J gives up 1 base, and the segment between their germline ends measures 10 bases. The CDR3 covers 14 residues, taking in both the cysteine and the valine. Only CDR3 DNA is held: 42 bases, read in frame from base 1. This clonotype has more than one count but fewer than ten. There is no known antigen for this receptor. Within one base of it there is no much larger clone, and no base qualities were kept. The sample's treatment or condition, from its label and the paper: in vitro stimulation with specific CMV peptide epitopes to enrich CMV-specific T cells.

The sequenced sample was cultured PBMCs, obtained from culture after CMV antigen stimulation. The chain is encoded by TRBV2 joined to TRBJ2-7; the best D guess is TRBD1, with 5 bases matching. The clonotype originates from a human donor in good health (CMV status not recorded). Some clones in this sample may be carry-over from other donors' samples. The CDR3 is CASSDRAGSYEQYV. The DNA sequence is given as TGTGCCAGCAGTGATAGGGCAGGGTCCTACGAGCAGTACGTC.